These 12 T cell receptor beta chains were all obtained from the same sample, sequenced in a study of regulatory T cells in long-lasting Graves disease. The time point: persistent/refractory GD, antithyroid drugs over 5 years with positive TRAb. After RNA was extracted from PBMCs, the TCR library was made from it. With iRepertoire HTBI primers and Arm-PCR of CDR3 regions, TCR beta libraries were built. TCRdb re-derived calls from the multiplex PCR reads in MiXCR, one entry per CDR3 protein. The table shows 400,000 or so distinct CDR3 sequences, with less than 25% occurring only once. The material was peripheral blood mononuclear cells (PBMCs), obtained when the disease was refractory, from a patient treated with antithyroid drugs. The receptors derive from a female donor with Graves disease.

This clonotype has a count of ten or more. A junction end diverges from the germline sequence, so it may reflect a read error. This CDR3 reads CASSWGQVNAEAFF. CDR3 DNA: TGTGCCAGCAGCTGGGGACAGGTGAACGCTGAAGCTTTCTTT. This chain uses TRBV5-4 with TRBJ1-1; 8 positions agree with TRBD1. Germline V gene sequence: CDR1 SGHNT, CDR2 YYREEE (reference sequence). This CDR3 comprises 14 residues.

This clonotype was detected only a few times. The chain is built from TRBV7-8 and TRBJ2-7, with no clear D. CDR1 SGHVS and CDR2 FQNEAQ come from the germline V gene. With 1 base removed from V and 0 bases from J, the gap between germline ends came to 10 bases. This CDR3 has 15 residues. The CDR3 sequence: CASSLGQVSSYEQYF. CDR3 bases: TGTGCCAGCAGCTTAGGGCAGGTTAGCTCCTACGAGCAGTACTTC.

This clonotype was counted a few times. The gene calls are TRBV7-9 and TRBJ2-7, with 9 positions matching TRBD1. Germline assignment: CDR1 SEHNR and CDR2 FQNEAQ (reference sequence). J gave up 5 bases and V 3 bases, and 8 bases lay outside the gene matches. The CDR3 runs to 15 residues. DNA of the CDR3: TGTGCCAGCAGCTTGATGGGACAGGGTGTCCACGAGCAGTACTTC. It yields the protein CASSLMGQGVHEQYF.

The rearrangement links TRBV20-1 to TRBJ2-5; TRBD2 matches 9 bases. The trim removed 4 bases at V and 1 base at J, leaving 13 bases unmatched. The CDR3 spans 17 residues. Germline lookup yields CDR1 DFQATT and CDR2 SNEGSKA (reference sequence). The CDR3 sequence: CSAISSVGLATQETQYF. CDR3 nucleotides: TGCAGTGCTATCTCGTCGGTCGGACTAGCGACCCAAGAGACCCAGTACTTC.

This clonotype has just a few counts. The chain couples TRBV6-1 to TRBJ1-2; 8 nucleotides align to TRBD1. There are 19 residues in the CDR3. The germline V gene has CDR1 MNHNS and CDR2 SASEGT. Trimming removed 5 bases from V and 4 bases from J; junction bases left unmatched: 21. CDR3: CASSQQGAPLLRGFYGYTF. CDR3 DNA: TGTGCCAGCAGTCAGCAGGGGGCCCCTCTCCTGAGGGGCTTCTATGGCTACACCTTC.

The chain uses TRBV20-1 and TRBJ2-7, with TRBD1 as a possible D gene (6 bases). Between the trimmed V and J ends, which lost 5 bases and 1 base, there was a span of 12 bases. The CDR3 contains 13 residues. The germline gives CDR1 DFQATT, CDR2 SNEGSKA (reference sequence). CDR3 in DNA: TGCAGTGCTCCCGGGACATCGTCCTACGAGCAGTACTTC. Translation gives CSAPGTSSYEQYF.

Turning to this clonotype: This could be a read error, since a much larger clone is one nucleotide away. This likely comes from a read error, as the CDR3 has no conserved phenylalanine or tryptophan at its end. The rearrangement links TRBV6-1 to TRBJ1-5; no definite D call. V was clipped by 0 bases and J by 4 bases, with 13 bases between them. CDR1 and CDR2 (germline): MNHNS, SASEGT. This CDR3 has 16 residues. The CDR3 here is CASSEASSGRNQPQHL. DNA of the CDR3: TGTGCCAGCAGTGAAGCATCCAGCGGCCGTAATCAGCCCCAGCATCTT.

In its sample, this clonotype was seen a few times. V is TRBV5-1 and J is TRBJ2-7, with 9 bases matching TRBD1. Germline CDR1 reads SGHRS; CDR2 reads YFSETQ. The trim removed 4 bases at V and 7 bases at J, leaving 9 bases unmatched. The CDR3 covers 14 residues. In DNA, the CDR3 is TGCGCCAGCAGCGCTAGACAGGGGGTCGGAGAGCAGTACTTC. Translation gives CASSARQGVGEQYF.

Only a few counts were recorded for this clonotype. This chain uses TRBV19 with TRBJ2-2, with D maybe TRBD1 (5 bases). Germline CDR1 LNHDA, CDR2 SQIVND (reference sequence). CDR3 length equals 16 residues. Trimming removed 1 base from V and 1 base from J, with 10 bases in between. In DNA form, the CDR3 reads TGTGCCAGTAGTATAGGACAGACAATGAACACCGGGGAGCTGTTTTTT. Its protein is CASSIGQTMNTGELFF.

This sequence joins TRBV5-1 and TRBJ2-2; 8 nucleotides line up with TRBD2. Unmatched junction bases numbered 9, after V lost 4 bases and J lost 1 base. CDR3 length: 17 residues. CDR1 and CDR2 (germline): SGHRS, YFSETQ. CDR3: CASSPKTSAENTGELFF. The CDR3 nucleotides are TGCGCCAGCAGCCCGAAGACTAGCGCAGAGAACACCGGGGAGCTGTTTTTT.

V and J are TRBV18 and TRBJ1-1, with D perhaps TRBD1 (5 bases). There are 16 residues in the CDR3. V lost 4 bases and J lost 6, with 21 bases in between. Germline lookup yields CDR1 KGHSH and CDR2 LQKENI. The CDR3 DNA sequence: TGTGCCAGCTCACAAAGGGACGGTATGGCGGGGTCTGAAGCTTTCTTT. Its translation is CASSQRDGMAGSEAFF.

A note on this clonotype: This likely comes from a read error, as the CDR3 has no conserved phenylalanine or tryptophan at its end. The rearrangement uses TRBV27 and TRBJ2-7; D call uncertain. The CDR3 runs 15 residues. CDR1 and CDR2 (germline): MNHEY, SMNVEV (reference sequence). Trimming removed 0 bases from V and 0 bases from J, with 9 bases in between. CDR3 in DNA: TGTGCCAGCAGTTTATCTGGTCAAGGCTCCTACGAGCAGTACCTC. It is translated as CASSLSGQGSYEQYL.